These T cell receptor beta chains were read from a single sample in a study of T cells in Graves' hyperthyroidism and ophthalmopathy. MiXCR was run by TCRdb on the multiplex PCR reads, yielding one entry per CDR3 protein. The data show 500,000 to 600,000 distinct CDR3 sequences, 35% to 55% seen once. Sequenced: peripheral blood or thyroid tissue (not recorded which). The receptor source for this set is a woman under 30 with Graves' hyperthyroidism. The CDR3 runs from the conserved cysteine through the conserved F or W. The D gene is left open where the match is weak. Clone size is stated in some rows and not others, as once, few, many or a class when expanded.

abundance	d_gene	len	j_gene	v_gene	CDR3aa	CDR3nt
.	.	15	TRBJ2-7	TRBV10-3	CAISEVWAGWHGQYF	TGTGCCATCAGTGAGGTTTGGGCAGGGTGGCACGGGCAGTACTTC
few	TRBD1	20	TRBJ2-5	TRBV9	CASSHYLTGQGRGVLETQYF	TGTGCCAGCAGCCATTACCTTACGGGACAGGGAAGGGGGGTGCTGGAGACCCAGTACTTC
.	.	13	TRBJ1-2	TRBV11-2	CASRPTGNYGYTF	TGTGCCAGCAGACCAACGGGGAACTATGGCTACACCTTC
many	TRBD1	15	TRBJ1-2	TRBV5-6	CASSFDWTGDYGYTF	TGTGCCAGCAGCTTCGACTGGACAGGGGACTATGGCTACACCTTC
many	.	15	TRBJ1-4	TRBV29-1	CSVRSVDRLVEKLFF	TGCAGCGTTAGGTCGGTGGATCGTCTTGTTGAAAAACTGTTTTTT
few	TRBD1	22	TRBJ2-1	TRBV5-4	CASSSYPAPGQAHEKNYNEQFF	TGTGCCAGCAGCTCCTACCCCGCTCCGGGACAGGCCCACGAGAAAAACTACAATGAGCAGTTCTTC
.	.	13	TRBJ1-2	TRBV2	CASRGSGFYGYTF	TGTGCCAGCAGGGGGAGCGGCTTCTATGGCTACACCTTC
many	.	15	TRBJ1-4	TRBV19	CASSNPGGEGEKLFF	TGTGCCAGTAGTAATCCGGGAGGGGAGGGAGAAAAACTGTTTTTT
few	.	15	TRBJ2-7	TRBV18	CASSPRRDGSYEQYF	TGTGCCAGCTCACCTCGCCGAGACGGATCCTACGAGCAGTACTTC
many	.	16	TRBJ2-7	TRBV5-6	CASSLVETSYYYEQYF	TGTGCCAGCAGCTTGGTAGAAACCTCCTACTACTACGAGCAGTACTTC
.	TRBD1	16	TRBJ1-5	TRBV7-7	CASSLPTGDGNQPQHF	TGTGCTAGCAGCTTGCCCACAGGGGATGGCAATCAGCCCCAGCATTTT
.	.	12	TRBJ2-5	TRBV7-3	CAGSPGAETQYF	TGTGCCGGCAGCCCAGGGGCAGAGACCCAGTACTTC
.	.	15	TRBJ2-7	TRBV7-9	CASSLGTGLYIEQYF	TGTGCCAGCAGCTTAGGAACGGGACTCTATATCGAGCAGTACTTC
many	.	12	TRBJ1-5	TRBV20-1	CRARRPNQPQHF	TGCAGAGCCCGGAGGCCCAATCAGCCCCAGCATTTT
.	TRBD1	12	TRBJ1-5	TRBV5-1	CASSFRTGNQHF	TGCGCCAGCAGCTTCAGGACAGGGAACCAGCATTTT
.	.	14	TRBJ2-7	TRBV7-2	CASRPAGNSYEQYF	TGTGCCAGCAGACCGGCCGGGAACTCCTACGAGCAGTACTTC
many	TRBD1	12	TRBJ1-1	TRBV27	CASSRTGDEAFF	TGTGCCAGCAGTCGGACAGGGGATGAAGCTTTCTTT
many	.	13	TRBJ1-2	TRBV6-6	CASSYLGWDGYTF	TGTGCCAGCAGTTATCTCGGTTGGGATGGCTACACCTTC
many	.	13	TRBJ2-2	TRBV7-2	CASSPLSLGELFF	TGTGCCAGCAGCCCGTTGTCCCTCGGGGAGCTGTTTTTT
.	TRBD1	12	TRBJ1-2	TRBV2	CASVGQGGDYTF	TGTGCCAGCGTGGGACAGGGTGGGGACTACACCTTC
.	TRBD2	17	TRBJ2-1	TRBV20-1	CSARGLAEVFSYNEQFF	TGCAGTGCTAGGGGGCTAGCGGAGGTCTTCTCCTACAATGAGCAGTTCTTC
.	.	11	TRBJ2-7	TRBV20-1	CSAPGGDEQYF	TGCAGTGCCCCAGGGGGGGACGAGCAGTACTTC
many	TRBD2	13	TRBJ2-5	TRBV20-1	CSAGAGGGETQYF	TGCAGTGCTGGAGCGGGAGGAGGAGAGACCCAGTACTTC
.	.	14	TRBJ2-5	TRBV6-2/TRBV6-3	CASSYSGTQGTQYF	TGTGCCAGCAGTTACTCCGGGACCCAGGGGACCCAGTACTTC
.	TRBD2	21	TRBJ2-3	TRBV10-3	CAISESGWAVPSAGSTDTQYF	TGTGCCATCAGTGAGTCGGGATGGGCAGTCCCATCAGCGGGAAGCACAGATACGCAGTATTTT
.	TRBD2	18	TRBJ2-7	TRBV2	CASSFSTSGRSNTYEQYF	TGTGCCAGCAGTTTTTCGACTAGCGGGAGGTCCAACACCTACGAGCAGTACTTC
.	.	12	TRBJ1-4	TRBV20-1	CSAKGGSEKLFF	TGCAGTGCTAAGGGGGGAAGTGAAAAACTGTTTTTT
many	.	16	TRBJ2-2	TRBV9	CASSVARTGEARELFF	TGTGCCAGCAGCGTAGCACGAACGGGAGAGGCGCGGGAGCTGTTTTTT
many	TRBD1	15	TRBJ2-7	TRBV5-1	CASSLSAGGISEQYF	TGCGCCAGCAGCTTGTCCGCAGGGGGTATCTCCGAGCAGTACTTC